A single T cell receptor (beta chain) is shown here with its context. This clone has just one count. What antigen it recognizes has not been identified. Nothing much larger sits one base from this clone, and base qualities are not available. Genomic DNA was isolated from the sorted cells so that the TCRbeta CDR3 region could be sequenced. TCRbeta CDR3 regions were sequenced using the immunoSEQ Assay. TCRdb stores this immuneACCESS table with in-frame sequences only. Part of the clones is absent; in the studies checked, under half of the shortfall reflects unresolved V genes, and no reason is known for the rest. Across this sample there are about 86,000 clones, with about 90% seen only once. Of the sample, 1.1% is held by the ten largest clones. This sample was included in a study of OX40 agonist ivuxolimab in advanced cancers. In terms of the full investigation: Ivuxolimab was an agonistic, fully human IgG2 monoclonal antibody directed against OX40 (CD134), a costimulatory receptor. Among the approximately 54 dose-escalation patients, around 19 had hepatocellular carcinoma, roughly 15 melanoma, 9 renal cell carcinoma and 9 head and neck cancer. In the dose-escalation cohort, roughly 80% of patients were male, and the mean age was approximately 60 years, with a range of about 23 to 85. Intravenous ivuxolimab was administered to patients every 2 weeks at six dose levels: 0.01, 0.1, 0.3, 1.5, 3 and 10 mg/kg. The paper describes the monotherapy dose-escalation part (N of about 47 patients) of the phase I trial of ivuxolimab. Patients were allowed to have had prior anti-PD-1, anti-PD-L1 or anti-CTLA-4 therapy, and around 41% of the dose-escalation patients had previously received checkpoint inhibitors. Peripheral TCRbeta sequencing was intended to test whether TCR sequence diversity was altered and clonal T-cell expansion was caused by ivuxolimab. Three dose-escalation patients achieved partial responses, one with hepatocellular carcinoma and two with cutaneous melanoma.

Patients with a history of autoimmune disease or receiving systemic immunosuppression were excluded from the trial. In every dose cohort, peripheral blood was drawn for TCR sequencing at baseline, cycle 4 day 1, and cycle 7 day 1. The samples were taken from a phase I, first-in-human, multicenter, open-label dose-escalation trial of ivuxolimab. Adults with locally advanced or metastatic head and neck squamous cell, hepatocellular, melanoma or renal cell carcinoma were enrolled in the trial. Before TCR sequencing, CD4+ and CD8+ T cells were separately sorted from peripheral blood. V is cut by 4 bases and J by 3 bases, and the space between the germline ends is 16 bases. CDR3 length: 16 amino acids, cysteine to phenylalanine. Solely the CDR3 DNA is kept, with 48 bases framed from the first base. The germline V gene encodes CDR1 LNHDA and CDR2 SQIVND (reference sequence). The paper as a whole reports these results and caveats: In the 0.1-3.0 mg/kg groups, partial responders were among the patients with the lowest normalized peripheral clonal expansion, particularly in CD8+ T cells. The antigen specificity of the clonally expanded peripheral T cells was not determined. After ivuxolimab, CD8+ T cells had more expanded clones than CD4+ T cells on average. Low levels of normalized T-cell clonal expansion were also seen in some patients who did not respond. Clonal expansion of both CD4+ and CD8+ blood T cells was observed from baseline to week 6 at doses 0.1 to 3.0 mg/kg.

The specimen was CD4+ or CD8+ T cells sorted from blood, collected in a trial of the OX40 agonist ivuxolimab. This sequence uses TRBV19 and TRBJ1-5; D gene: possibly TRBD1, on 6 matching bases. The origin of this receptor is an adult with an advanced solid tumor such as melanoma, head and neck, liver or kidney cancer. CDR3 sequence: CASSTTGTRNNQPQHF. The bases read TGTGCCAGTAGTACGACCGGGACAAGAAACAATCAGCCCCAGCATTTT.